The present T cell receptor beta chain was sequenced within a study of blood T cells in healthy people across ages. Study-level points and caveats: TCR beta diversity, measured per million T cells, fell in a roughly linear way with age.

PCR was performed a second time for about 7 to 11 cycles using a sample-barcoded 5' primer and a J-beta primer mix. Carrying 12 random nucleotides, a template-switch adaptor labeled each individual cDNA molecule. TCRdb ran MiXCR on the 5' RACE reads and lists one entry per CDR3 protein. The data contain around 1,800,000 distinct CDR3 sequences, about 39% of them singletons. Sample donors were healthy Caucasian individuals that came from Russia, aged roughly 6 to 95. The CDR3 is made up of 14 amino acids. Germline V gives CDR1 SGHAT, CDR2 FQNNGV. V was clipped by 0 bases and J by 7 bases, with 10 bases between them. In its sample, this clonotype was seen a few times. The antigen is not known.

The receptor's source is a human donor in good health. The gene calls are TRBV11-2 and TRBJ2-1, with D unclear. Sequenced: blood. The CDR3 nucleotides are TGTGCCAGCAGCTTAGATCAGGTCGGGAATGAGCAGTTCTTC. The encoded protein is CASSLDQVGNEQFF.